A single sample is the source of the 3 T cell receptor beta chains below, sequenced in a study of T cell repertoires in ileal Crohn's disease. Sequencing was performed with immunoSEQ multiplex PCR; in TCRdb, only in-frame clones are kept and a portion is missing. The sample lists several thousand clones, roughly 82% occurring once. The material sequenced was ileal tissue. The source of these receptors is an adult with Crohn's disease.

This chain connects TRBV11-3 to TRBJ2-1; 8 bases agree with TRBD2. This CDR3 is built from 15 residues. The V gene's germline CDR1 is SGHNT and CDR2 YENEEA. With V trimmed by 5 bases and J by 9 bases, 12 bases remained unmatched. CDR3 protein: CASSPGTSKVSEQFF. CDR3 bases: TGTGCCAGCAGCCCCGGGACTAGTAAAGTTAGTGAGCAGTTCTTC.

Points on this clone: The sample has other DNA sequences that encode this CDR3 too. The chain links TRBV9 to TRBJ2-1, with 10 nucleotides matching TRBD2. V lost 0 bases to trimming and J lost 9 bases; unmatched junction nucleotides: 6. Germline V CDR1 and CDR2: SGDLS, YYNGEE. There are 15 residues in the CDR3. The CDR3 protein is CASSVASGGAGEQFF. The CDR3 nucleotides are TGTGCCAGCAGCGTAGCCAGCGGGGGGGCCGGTGAGCAGTTCTTC. Based on the CDR3 plus reference TRBV9 and TRBJ2-1, the full variable domain is DSGVTQTPKHLITATGQRVTLRCSPRSGDLSVYWYQQSLDQGLQFLIQYYNGEERAKGNILERFSAQQFPDLHSELNLSSLELGDSALYFCASSVASGGAGEQFFGPGTRLTVL.

In DNA, the CDR3 is TGTGCCAGCAGCCAGAACTCTGGAAACACCATATATTTT. Its protein product is CASSQNSGNTIYF. The chain joins TRBV25-1 to TRBJ1-3; D call uncertain. The germline CDR1 and CDR2 sequences are MGHDK and SYGVNS. Trimming removed 6 bases at V and 0 bases at J, with 6 bases between. The CDR3 runs 13 residues. The entire variable domain, with the rest obtained from reference TRBV25-1 and TRBJ1-3, is as follows: EADIYQTPRYLVIGTGKKITLECSQTMGHDKMYWYQQDPGMELHLIHYSYGVNSTEKGDLSSESTVSRIRTEHFPLTLESARPSHTSQYLCASSQNSGNTIYFGEGSWLTVV.